This TCR beta chain comes out of a study of coeliac disease (dated by TCRdb to between 2021 and 2023). Study-level background: Coeliac patients were classed as newly diagnosed active disease, refractory coeliac disease type I, or disease controlled by a gluten-free diet. High-resolution HLA typing was unavailable, so biased TRBV7-2 usage was queried as a proof of principle. Small intestinal lymphocyte fractions from coeliac and non-coeliac patients were analysed in the study using next-generation sequencing of rearranged TRB and TRG CDR3 regions. The aim was to characterise TR repertoires of small intestinal T cells in active, refractory type I and gluten-free-diet-treated coeliac disease. The full study included about 30 patients: some 22 with serologically confirmed coeliac disease and 8 controls with non-small intestinal disorders. TRB sequencing worked for samples from 26 to 35 subjects, and these included 20 to 25 paired bulk unsorted intraepithelial and lamina propria cell samples.

Receptor amplification or capture employed the immunoSEQ multiplex PCR assay. The TR loci were subjected to amplification by multiplexed PCR, for which V gene segments served as targets of the forward primers and J gene segments as targets of the reverse primers. Amplified CDR3 regions were sequenced on the Illumina HiSeq System. On the study's bioinformatics: Closely related reads were merged by a nearest-neighbour algorithm to remove PCR and sequencing errors and to collapse the data into unique sequences. Repertoires were summarised by clonality and by T cell density, defined as TR molecules per amount of genomic DNA input. CDR3 amino acid sequences present in at least 80% of unsorted samples were defined as public TRs and were then tested for differential abundance between coeliac and control samples. Every lamina propria sample was checked against a list of about 230 published gliadin-specific TRB sequences. Kruskal-Wallis tests followed by Dunn post-tests were used to test for differences in clonality and density between disease groups. The table comes from immuneACCESS by way of TCRdb, which keeps in-frame sequences with V and J called. Part of the clones is missing from these tables; in studies checked, under half for an unresolved V gene and the rest for unknown reasons. V, J and clone size are those of that table, while D and trimming were read from the DNA. This sample gives several thousand clones in total; 66% of them show up just once. Approximately 6.4% of the sample belongs to the ten largest clones.

Aliquots of approximately 490,000 cells were frozen in DMSO/FBS in liquid nitrogen, and one aliquot per fraction was used for sequencing. Endoscopy and small intestinal biopsy were performed in all 30 patients in the study. To release lamina propria cells, the biopsy tissue left over after intraepithelial cell isolation was digested with collagenase. The Qiagen DNeasy blood extraction kit was used to extract genomic DNA from the frozen unsorted cell fractions. V loses 6 bases, J loses 2 bases, and the germline ends lie 11 bases apart. Via the germline V gene, CDR1 is MDHEN and CDR2 SYDVKM. The CDR3 numbers 14 residues from cysteine through phenylalanine. Only the CDR3 portion is preserved as DNA: 42 bases, with reading frame beginning at the first base. Paper-wide results and their limitations: Compared with controls, active coeliac intraepithelial and lamina propria samples had TRB and TRG repertoires of lower clonality, which suggests that diverse T cells were recruited. In the authors' view, the approach was unsuitable for unbiased detection of gliadin-specific T cells, since gliadin-specific T cells are scarce and rarely shared between patients. TRB repertoires were largely private; most amino acid sequences were unique to one sample, and V-gene usage did not differ significantly by disease group. Cross-contamination between compartments was possible, because separating intraepithelial cells from lamina propria cells did not produce high-purity fractions. Published gliadin-specific TRB sequences were found in about 50% of the 18 coeliac lamina propria samples but in only 1 of 6 controls.

As concerns this clone: The target of this receptor is not known. No base quality information exists; no much larger clone differs at one position.

The material sequenced was lamina propria lymphocytes from the gut. The cell subset or site label, as the study defines it: lamina propria cell (LPC) fraction of small intestinal biopsy. This chain joins TRBV28 to TRBJ1-3; the D gene is perhaps TRBD1, from 6 matching bases. The clonotype originates from a middle-aged man with active celiac disease. CDR3 region: CASSTGNAGNTIYF. The DNA reads TGTGCCAGCAGCACAGGGAACGCTGGAAACACCATATATTTT.